This TCR beta chain emerged from a study of T cell responses to AZD1222 COVID-19 vaccine (dated by TCRdb to the early 2020s). General notes on the study: Because spike-specific TCR depth and breadth did not differ between the two schedules, AZD1222 recipients who got a second dose at roughly 4 weeks were pooled with those who got a second dose at roughly 12 weeks. A total of 230 to 250 trial participants underwent TCR sequencing, of whom 200 to 220 had received two doses of AZD1222 and approximately 26 had received two doses of the MenACWY control vaccine. Trial participants were enrolled into age subgroups of 18-55, 56-69 and 70-plus years, which contained around 150, 28 and 57 TCR-sequenced participants, respectively.

On the study overall, not on this receptor specifically: The whole spike protein was spanned by vaccine-associated CD4 TCRs, and dominant responses were seen in regions 160-218 and 743-854. Most participants were white British and females outnumbered males, and the authors suggested that clonal diversity may have been underestimated. Only six AZD1222 recipients were SARS-CoV-2 seropositive at baseline, limiting conclusions about previously exposed vaccinees. After two AZD1222 doses, spike-specific TCR breadth and depth were significantly higher than at day 0 and than in MenACWY recipients. Epitopes outside the regions mutated in the B.1.351 and B.1.1.7 variants were reportedly recognized by nearly half of the unique spike-specific TCRs. No day 14 peak-response samples were available, so repertoires were characterized only after the peak T cell response. In the small 56-69-year group, the increase in depth fell short of significance, most likely because of low power.

The CDR3 regions of human TCRbeta chains were analyzed by immunosequencing. The authors processed their data as follows. TCRs in the repertoires were matched against a reference library of SARS-CoV-2-specific TCRs that had been generated with the MIRA antigen-specificity platform. Breadth was defined as the fraction of unique TCRs that were SARS-CoV-2-associated, and depth was defined as the fraction of total T cells that were SARS-CoV-2-associated. Using the MIRA data, each spike-specific TCR was assigned both to the spike region to which the TCR was reactive and to a CD4 or CD8 class. Log10-transformed breadth and depth values were compared by one-way ANOVA with Sidak's multiple comparisons tests. Here the immuneACCESS table is served through TCRdb, limited to in-frame sequences with V and J called. Missing clones are a known gap in these copies; in checked studies unresolved V genes cover under half, and the rest lacks a known reason. V and J calls and clone size are given by that table; D and trimming were obtained from the DNA. The sample has roughly 140,000 clones on record, 90% to 95% of them singletons. Around 1.3% of the sample goes to the ten largest clones.

This specimen's time point label, interpreted: baseline before first vaccination. Samples from vaccinated people were obtained from the UK trials COV001 and COV002, which included a single-blind randomized controlled phase 2/3 trial of AZD1222 (ChAdOx1 nCoV-19) in healthy adults. For TCRbeta chain sequencing, PBMC samples from trial participants were taken at day 0 and at day 28 after the second dose. As for this clone: Its antigen specificity is not known. No quality values exist for individual bases; no much larger clone is one base distant.

Sequenced material: peripheral blood, taken on day 0 of AZD1222 vaccination. This clonotype was obtained from an adult in good health.

The DNA sequence is given as TGTGCCAGCAGCCAGGGGCCAGCTAACTATGGCTACACCTTC. Translated, this gives CASSQGPANYGYTF. The chain is made from TRBV7-9 and TRBJ1-2; matching of 6 bases hints at TRBD1 as the D gene. Trimming removed 5 bases from V and 0 bases from J, leaving 10 bases between the germline ends. CDR1 is given as SEHNR and CDR2 as FQNEAQ, both from the germline V gene (reference sequence). From the cysteine through the phenylalanine, the CDR3 covers 14 amino acids. The DNA shown is the 42-base CDR3, in frame from base 1.